This entry features one T cell receptor (beta chain) sequence. Its cognate antigen is unknown. Repertoires were generated with immunoSEQ multiplex PCR, while TCRdb's copy carries only in-frame clones and drops some. The data contain 250,000 to 350,000 clones, more than 80% of them singletons. This record belongs to a study of cytomegalovirus exposure and HLA in healthy donors. Study-level information: The 100 to 150 validation repertoires, a later analysis reported, used the same platform as the approximately 670 repertoires from the first cohort.

Study conclusions and caveats: Confirmation in vitro established that three CMV-associated chains were specific for CMV antigens.

CDR3 size: 17 residues. Germline V gives CDR1 MDHEN, CDR2 SYDVKM. The trim removed 2 bases at V and 10 bases at J, leaving 12 bases unmatched. The rearrangement uses TRBV28 and TRBJ2-1; 12 bases are a match to TRBD2. The TCR sequence derives from a woman aged 18-29 years in good health and CMV-seronegative. The sample consisted of PBMCs. The CDR3 is CASSLEALAGGRREQFF. The DNA for the CDR3 is TGTGCCAGCAGTTTAGAGGCACTAGCGGGAGGAAGGCGGGAGCAGTTCTTC.